These 22 T cell receptor beta chains came from one sample sequenced in a study of T cells in Graves' hyperthyroidism and ophthalmopathy. TCR beta CDR3 regions were amplified from RNA transcripts. A set of HTBI primers served as the primers for a first-round RT-PCR of the TCR CDR3. From the multiplex PCR reads, TCRdb called clonotypes with MiXCR, one entry per CDR3 protein. The data hold 500,000 or so distinct CDR3 sequences, with roughly 16% observed a single time. Sequencing was carried out using blood. These receptors were collected from a woman in her twenties or thirties with Graves' ophthalmopathy.

This clonotype was seen a handful of times. The chain couples TRBV20-1 to TRBJ1-2; D gene uncertain. This CDR3 is built from 15 residues. V was trimmed by 2 bases and J by 2 bases, leaving 15 bases between them. Germline V gene data show CDR1 as DFQATT and CDR2 as SNEGSKA (reference sequence). The CDR3 spells CSARLQTTGNYGYTF. Here the CDR3 DNA reads TGCAGTGCTAGACTCCAAACGACCGGAAACTATGGCTACACCTTC.

This clonotype occurred a few times. The rearrangement links TRBV6-5 to TRBJ2-2; D uncertain. With 3 bases removed from V and 5 bases from J, the gap between germline ends came to 13 bases. Germline CDR1 is MNHEY and CDR2 is SVGAGI. This CDR3 has 15 residues. As DNA, the CDR3 is TGTGCCAGCAGTTATGGTCTTGACGGTACCGGGGAGCTGTTTTTT. Amino acid sequence: CASSYGLDGTGELFF.

This clonotype was seen repeatedly, ten times or more. The chain joins TRBV5-1 to TRBJ2-2; 8 positions agree with TRBD1. Losses at the gene ends were 2 bases for V and 5 bases for J; bases not matched to a gene: 2. The CDR3 is 14 amino acids. The germline CDR1 and CDR2 sequences are SGHRS and YFSETQ. The CDR3 DNA is TGCGCCAGCAGCTTCGGACAGGGAACCGGGGAGCTGTTTTTT. Its protein product is CASSFGQGTGELFF.

This clonotype has just a few counts. The chain joins TRBV12-3 or TRBV12-4 to TRBJ2-2, with a possible D match to TRBD2 (5 bases). This CDR3 has 16 residues. V dropped 7 bases and J dropped 0 bases, with 15 bases sitting between them. CDR3 sequence (DNA): TGTGCCAGCACCCCGAGGGTCGGGGCGAACACCGGGGAGCTGTTTTTT. This gives the protein CASTPRVGANTGELFF.

Only a few counts were recorded for this clonotype. The gene calls are TRBV24-1 and TRBJ1-5; 7 bases are shared with TRBD1. The V gene's germline CDR1 is KGHDR and CDR2 SFDVKD. V trimming: 4 bases; J trimming: 2 bases; junction bases outside the gene matches: 10. This CDR3 contains 17 residues. CDR3 coding DNA: TGTGCCACCAGTGACAACAGGGGATTCGGGGGCAATCAGCCCCAGCATTTT. The encoded protein is CATSDNRGFGGNQPQHF.

A note on this clonotype: Germline is not matched at one junction end, which may reflect a read error. J is TRBJ2-1 and V is TRBV5-8; tentatively, D is TRBD1 (6 bases). The length of the CDR3 is 15 residues. Germline CDR1 is SGHTS and CDR2 is YDEGEE. This CDR3 reads CASSFRQVSSNEQFF. DNA for the CDR3: TGTGCCAGCAGTTTCAGACAGGTGTCCTCCAATGAGCAGTTCTTC.

In its sample, this clonotype was seen many times. The chain is built from TRBV11-2 and TRBJ1-1; 7 positions match TRBD1. CDR1 and CDR2 (germline): SGHAT, FQNNGV. This CDR3 contains 14 residues. V shed 5 bases, J shed 10 bases, and the junction held 13 bases outside the gene matches. CDR3 protein: CASSLIDPGTVAFF. In nucleotides, the CDR3 is TGTGCCAGCAGCCTCATTGATCCCGGGACAGTAGCTTTCTTT.

This clonotype was detected many times. The rearrangement joins TRBV20-1 to TRBJ2-5, with TRBD2 identical over 9 bases. After removal of 3 bases from V and 5 bases from J, the junction contained 10 bases not matched to a gene. Per the germline V gene, CDR1 is DFQATT and CDR2 is SNEGSKA (reference sequence). The CDR3 spans 15 residues. The CDR3, as DNA: TGCAGTGCTAGCCCAAATAGCGGGAGACAGGAGACCCAGTACTTC. Translated, it gives CSASPNSGRQETQYF.

The chain couples TRBV4-3 to TRBJ1-5; TRBD1 matches at 7 bases. This CDR3 region has 17 residues. Trimming took 0 bases from V and 1 from J; bases not matched to a gene: 6. The germline V gene encodes CDR1 LGHNA and CDR2 YSLEER. The CDR3 sequence: CASSQDVGTASNQPQHF. The CDR3 DNA reads as TGCGCCAGCAGCCAAGATGTAGGGACAGCAAGCAATCAGCCCCAGCATTTT.

This clonotype was observed many times. The J gene is TRBJ2-7, the V gene TRBV6-2 or TRBV6-3, with D unresolved. The length of the CDR3 is 12 residues. CDR1 is MNHEY and CDR2 is SVGEGT in the germline V gene. The V and J ends lost 4 bases and 3 bases respectively, with 7 bases between them. The CDR3 is CASSSTIYEQYF. CDR3 nucleotides: TGTGCCAGCAGTTCCACAATCTACGAGCAGTACTTC.

The table lists this clonotype with a few counts. J is TRBJ2-1 and V is TRBV6-5; the match to TRBD2 covers 7 bases. The V segment lost 2 bases and the J segment 3 bases; nucleotides outside the gene matches: 1. The germline V gene has CDR1 MNHEY and CDR2 SVGAGI. This CDR3 has 14 amino acids. The CDR3 coding sequence is TGTGCCAGCAGTTACGTAGCGGGCTACAATGAGCAGTTCTTC. Its translation is CASSYVAGYNEQFF.

To note about this clonotype: One base away lies a much larger clone, so this may be a sequencing read error. The J gene is TRBJ1-5, the V gene TRBV20-1; no reliable D call. The CDR3 runs to 13 residues. Germline assignment: CDR1 DFQATT and CDR2 SNEGSKA (reference sequence). V lost 1 base, J lost 9 bases, and 13 bases lay in between. CDR3 residues: CSARVRNARPQHF. Here the CDR3 DNA reads TGCAGTGCTAGAGTGAGGAACGCCCGGCCCCAGCATTTT.

This clonotype was seen at least ten times. The J gene is TRBJ2-7, the V gene TRBV9; 10 nucleotides line up with TRBD2. This CDR3 is 17 amino acids long. Germline CDR1 and CDR2: SGDLS and YYNGEE. Trimming at V came to 4 bases and at J to 6 bases, leaving 16 bases not matched to a gene. CDR3 in amino acids: CASSPHPSLAGPTEQYF. DNA of the CDR3: TGTGCCAGCAGCCCCCACCCCTCACTAGCGGGGCCTACCGAGCAGTACTTC.

This clonotype was detected many times. The chain is built from TRBV5-1 and TRBJ1-1; no reliable D call. This CDR3 is 13 amino acids long. The germline CDR1 and CDR2 sequences are SGHRS and YFSETQ. Trimming took off 1 base at V and 4 bases at J, with 8 bases between the two ends. DNA for the CDR3: TGCGCCAGCAGCTTGATGCGGGGCACTGAAGCTTTCTTT. It encodes CASSLMRGTEAFF. Filled out from reference TRBV5-1 and TRBJ1-1, the complete variable domain reads KAGVTQTPRYLIKTRGQQVTLSCSPISGHRSVSWYQQTPGQGLQFLFEYFSETQRNKGNFPGRFSGRQFSNSRSEMNVSTLELGDSALYLCASSLMRGTEAFFGQGTRLTVV.

This clonotype was found many times. The chain recombines TRBV11-2 with TRBJ1-2; unclear D gene. Germline V gene data show CDR1 as SGHAT and CDR2 as FQNNGV. The CDR3 is 15 residues long. Trimming took 5 bases from V and 5 from J, leaving 18 bases between them. The CDR3 sequence is CASSPNPGSVYGYTF. Here the CDR3 DNA reads TGTGCCAGCAGCCCGAATCCAGGCAGCGTTTATGGCTACACCTTC. Combining the CDR3 with reference TRBV11-2 and TRBJ1-2 gives the whole variable domain EAGVAQSPRYKIIEKRQSVAFWCNPISGHATLYWYQQILGQGPKLLIQFQNNGVVDDSQLPKDRFSAERLKGVDSTLKIQPAKLEDSAVYLCASSPNPGSVYGYTFGSGTRLTVV.

This clonotype was counted at least ten times. The rearrangement links TRBV28 to TRBJ1-3; TRBD1 agrees at 7 bases. Germline lookup yields CDR1 MDHEN and CDR2 SYDVKM. The CDR3 runs 18 residues. V was pared by 5 bases and J by 0 bases, with 13 bases of the junction left unmatched. The CDR3 nucleotides are TGTGCCAGCAGTCGGAACAGGGGATCTACAACCTCTGGAAACACCATATATTTT. Its protein product is CASSRNRGSTTSGNTIYF.

This clonotype was seen at least ten times. The chain employs TRBV7-3 and TRBJ2-1, with D possibly TRBD2 on 5 matching bases. Looked up from germline, CDR1 is SGHTA and CDR2 is FQGTGA. The CDR3 is made up of 14 amino acids. Trimming pared 5 bases from V and 10 bases from J, leaving 18 bases between. The CDR3 sequence is CASSVLGSGKEQFF. The CDR3 region has the DNA TGTGCCAGCAGCGTTCTAGGGTCGGGGAAGGAGCAGTTCTTC. Full variable domain (missing parts from reference TRBV7-3 and TRBJ2-1): GAGVSQTPSNKVTEKGKYVELRCDPISGHTALYWYRQSLGQGPEFLIYFQGTGAADDSGLPNDRFFAVRPEGSVSTLKIQRTERGDSAVYLCASSVLGSGKEQFFGPGTRLTVL.

The chain has TRBV5-6 and TRBJ2-3; 7 bases match TRBD2. Germline V lookup: CDR1 SGHDT, CDR2 YYEEEE. V gave up 1 base and J gave up 0 bases; unmatched junction bases: 5. The CDR3 is 16 residues long. Here the CDR3 reads CASSLSASGSTDTQYF. CDR3 sequence (DNA): TGTGCCAGCAGCTTGTCGGCTAGCGGCAGCACAGATACGCAGTATTTT.

The chain links TRBV29-1 to TRBJ2-1, with 15 bases aligning to TRBD2. The CDR3 contains 20 residues. Germline lookup yields CDR1 SQVTM and CDR2 ANQGSEA. V lost 4 bases, J lost 1 base, and 14 bases stayed unmatched. For the CDR3, the DNA is TGCAGCGTTGGTGTTATCCGTGGACTAGCGGGAGGGCCGTCCTACAATGAGCAGTTCTTC. It specifies CSVGVIRGLAGGPSYNEQFF.

This clonotype occurred a few times. The V call is TRBV4-3, the J call TRBJ2-3; maybe TRBD2 (6 bases). The ends were cut back, 0 bases at V and 2 bases at J, with 9 bases in the middle. This CDR3 has 15 residues. CDR1 is LGHNA, CDR2 YSLEER, per germline. The CDR3 DNA reads TGCGCCAGCAGCCAAGATAAGCGGGCCACAGATACGCAGTATTTT. The encoded protein is CASSQDKRATDTQYF.

At least ten counts were recorded for this clonotype. The CDR3 bases are TGCAGTGCTAGAAGGGAGGGACTCGACTACGAGCAGTACTTC. Translation gives CSARREGLDYEQYF. The V gene is TRBV20-1, the J gene TRBJ2-7; TRBD2 aligns across 7 bases. Trimming removed 2 bases from V and 3 bases from J; junction bases left unmatched: 7. Germline V gene sequence: CDR1 DFQATT, CDR2 SNEGSKA (reference sequence). The length of the CDR3 is 14 residues.

This clonotype was recorded many times. The chain combines TRBV30 with TRBJ1-3; unclear D gene. Between the trimmed V and J ends, which lost 3 bases and 4 bases, there was a span of 13 bases. The CDR3 spans 14 residues. The germline CDR1 and CDR2 sequences are GTSNPN and SVGIG (reference sequence). This chain's CDR3 is CAWSRRDPGNTIYF. CDR3 bases: TGTGCCTGGAGCCGGCGAGATCCCGGAAACACCATATATTTT.